This T cell receptor beta chain was recovered during a study of CD8+ T cells in alopecia areata. Whole-study context: At a dose of 5 to 10 mg twice daily, oral tofacitinib was given to treated patients. General observations from the study: Sequenced scalp T cells also include alphabeta T cells resident in normal skin.

In the case of this clone: The antigen is undetermined.

Treatment: oral pan-JAK inhibitor, 5-10 mg twice daily. It was cDNA, reverse transcribed from extracted RNA, that served as the sequencing template. Only in-frame clones appear in the TCRdb table, and some are missing; sequencing was by immunoSEQ multiplex PCR. The sample shows 200,000 or so clones, around two fifths of them seen only once. This CDR3 is 13 amino acids long. Trimming shortened V by 5 bases and J by 5 bases, and 12 bases separated the two germline ends. Per germline, CDR1 MNHEY and CDR2 SMNVEV (reference sequence). The chain joins TRBV27 to TRBJ2-5; no definite D call. Source: CD4+ T cells sorted from blood, taken at roughly week 38, from a patient treated with tofacitinib. This receptor was taken from a human donor with alopecia areata. The CDR3 loop reads CASSPSILETQYF. The DNA for the CDR3 is TGTGCCAGCAGTCCCAGTATTTTGGAGACCCAGTACTTC.